This paragraph reports one T cell receptor (beta chain). The antigen it binds to is not known. No base quality information exists; no much larger clone differs at one position. The identical CDR3 is also encoded by other nucleotide sequences in the sample. TCR CDR3 regions were amplified from genomic DNA by multiplex PCR using the deep immunoSEQ assay. For each cell subset, the extracted genomic DNA was distributed evenly across all wells of several immunoSEQ 96-well plates, and each plate served as one replicate. For sorted subsets, 200 ng of genomic DNA, equivalent to 25,000 to 35,000 T cell genomes, went into each replicate PCR. Purified libraries were quantified with a Qubit 3.0 fluorometer, sized on a Bioanalyzer 2100, and re-quantified with the KAPA Library Quantification kit. Each immunoSEQ 96-well plate was sequenced on its own single-read 150-cycle Illumina NextSeq 550 flow cell. The published analysis was carried out like this. Because the immunoSEQ output held only junctional sequences and lacked quality scores, the filtering could not match the filtering applied to full-length reads. To assign V/J genes and CDR3, sequences were annotated against IMGT germline references using PyIR, a Python wrapper for IgBLAST v1.9. Reads were removed for weak V/J assignments (E-value above 1e-6), missing CDR3, stop codons, out-of-frame junctions, or ambiguous translated residues. V3J clonotypes were defined as sequences sharing the same inferred V gene, J gene, and CDR3 amino acid sequence. Percentage overlap between repertoires was calculated by dividing the number of shared unique clonotypes by the size of the smaller repertoire. Richness of each repertoire was evaluated using RTK rarefaction, the Chao1 estimator, and Recon v2.1 estimates of unobserved clonotypes. Generation probabilities for all TCRbeta clonotypes obtained by the gDNA method from a handful of donors were computed using OLGA. Here the immuneACCESS table is served through TCRdb, limited to in-frame sequences with V and J called. Missing clones are a known gap in these copies; in checked studies unresolved V genes cover under half, and the rest lacks a known reason. The DNA was the basis for D and trimming; V, J and clone size are from that table. This sample lists around 690,000 clones; about nine tenths were detected once. The ten top clones hold 34% of the sample.

The germline V gene (reference sequence) sets CDR1 to MNHEY and CDR2 to SMNVEV. From the cysteine up to the phenylalanine, the CDR3 has a length of 14 residues. Only CDR3 DNA remains: 42 bases, in frame from the first base. V gives up 3 bases and J gives up 2 bases, and the segment between their germline ends measures 10 bases. The sample is drawn from a study of shared clonotypes between healthy human individuals (dated by TCRdb to 2018 to 2021). For the wider study: The cohort included a few men and a couple of women between 18 and 49 years of age. To estimate repertoire size and how much clonotype sharing occurs between individuals, the study deeply sequenced the blood TCR repertoires of five healthy adults. Per donor, leukapheresis produced somewhere between about 0.85 and 10 billion PBMCs. Different laboratories and diverse techniques were used to prepare libraries and sequence TCR repertoires, to increase sequencing depth and limit assay-specific biases. For each donor, three plates each were used for CD4 naive and CD4 memory, two plates were used for CD8 naive, and one plate was used for CD8 memory.

Overall results and qualifications from the work: Sampling was limited to blood, and TCR repertoires in tissue likely differ from TCR repertoires in blood. Based on pairwise subsampling, the degree of clonotype sharing among donors was expected to be affected by sequencing depth. Because the study included only a small number of donors, the genetic and exposure-history diversity represented was limited. Naive subsets generally had larger estimated clonotype richness than memory subsets did. Compared with non-shared clonotypes, the clonotypes found in all four sorted-subset donors had higher generation probabilities. When a handful of donors were compared, the shared fraction of clonotypes was about 5% for naive CD4, 3% to 4% for naive CD8, roughly 2.5% for memory CD4, and 0.3% to 0.5% for memory CD8. Even with the large sequencing depth, rarefaction of the sorted-subset datasets indicated that sequencing was incomplete.

The donors were healthy, HIV-negative adults with no recently reported acute infections or vaccinations. All donors were Caucasian adults living in Nashville, Tennessee, USA. CD8 memory samples were composed of magnetically selected CD45RO+ cells combined with CCR7-negative CD45RA+ effector memory (TemRA) cells. Blood was obtained by leukapheresis, after which PBMCs were separated by Ficoll-Histopaque density gradient centrifugation and cryopreserved in liquid nitrogen vapor phase. Purity and quantity of every magnetically sorted T cell population were checked by analytical flow cytometry. Genomic DNA was isolated from each sorted fraction and quantified by UV absorbance on a Nanodrop 2000c.

This TCR came from a man between 18 and 35 years old in good health. Some clones in this sample may be carry-over from other donors' samples. The sequenced sample consisted of memory CD8+ T cells from PBMCs. The cell subset or site label of this sample denotes: CD45RO+ cells pooled with CCR7-negative TemRA cells. The rearrangement combines TRBV27 with TRBJ2-5; TRBD2 is a weak D gene call, 6 bases matching. The CDR3 region: CASSLLGGQETQYF. The nucleotides read TGTGCCAGCAGTTTGCTGGGGGGACAAGAGACCCAGTACTTC.